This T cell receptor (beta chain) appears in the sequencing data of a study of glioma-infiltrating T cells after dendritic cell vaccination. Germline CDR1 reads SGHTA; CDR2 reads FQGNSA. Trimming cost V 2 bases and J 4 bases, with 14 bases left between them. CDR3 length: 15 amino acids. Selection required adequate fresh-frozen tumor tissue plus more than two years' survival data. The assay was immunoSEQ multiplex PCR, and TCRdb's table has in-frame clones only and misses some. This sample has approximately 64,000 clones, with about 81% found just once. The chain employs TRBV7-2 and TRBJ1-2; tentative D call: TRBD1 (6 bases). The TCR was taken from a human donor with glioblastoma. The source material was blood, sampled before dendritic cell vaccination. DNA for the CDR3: TGTGCCAGCAGCTTAATATCAGGGGTGGGCTATGGCTACACCTTC. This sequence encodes CASSLISGVGYGYTF.